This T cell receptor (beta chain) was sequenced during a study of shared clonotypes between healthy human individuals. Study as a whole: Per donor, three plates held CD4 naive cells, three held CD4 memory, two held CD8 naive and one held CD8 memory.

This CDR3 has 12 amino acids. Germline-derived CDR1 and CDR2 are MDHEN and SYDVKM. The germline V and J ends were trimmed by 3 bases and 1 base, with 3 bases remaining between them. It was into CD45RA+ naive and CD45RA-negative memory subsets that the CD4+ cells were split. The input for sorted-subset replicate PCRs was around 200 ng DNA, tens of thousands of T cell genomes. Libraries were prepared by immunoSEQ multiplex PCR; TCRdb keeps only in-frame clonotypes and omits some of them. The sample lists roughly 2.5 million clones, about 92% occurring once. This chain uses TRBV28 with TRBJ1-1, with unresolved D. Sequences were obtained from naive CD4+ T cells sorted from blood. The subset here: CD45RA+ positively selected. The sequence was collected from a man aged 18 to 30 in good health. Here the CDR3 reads CASSFANTEAFF. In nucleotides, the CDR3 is TGTGCCAGCAGTTTCGCGAACACTGAAGCTTTCTTT.